Each of the 19 T cell receptor beta chains below was sequenced from the same sample in a study of CD8+CD57+ T cells in acquired aplastic anemia. Only patients with CD8+CD57+ cell expansion on flow cytometry were chosen for sequencing. Genomic DNA constituted the template upon which TCR beta VDJ and CDR3 profiling was performed. One entry per CDR3 protein, called by TCRdb with MiXCR from the reads. In the table there are 150,000 or so distinct CDR3 sequences, about 54% of which are singletons. Specimen: sorted CD4+, CD8+, or CD8+CD57+ T cells (not recorded which) from PBMCs. These receptors all come from a human donor with aplastic anemia.

The chain employs TRBV5-1 and TRBJ1-3; D not certain. CDR1 and CDR2 from the germline V gene are SGHRS and YFSETQ. The length of the CDR3 is 14 residues. The V gene lost 4 bases and the J gene lost 8 bases, with 16 bases spanning the gap. The CDR3 bases are TGCGCCAGCAGCCGCGCCGGGGTAAAGGACACCATATATTTT. Residues: CASSRAGVKDTIYF.

This clonotype showed up just a few times. The chain couples TRBV19 to TRBJ1-2; no firm D call. Germline values: CDR1 LNHDA, CDR2 SQIVND (reference sequence). V lost 4 bases to trimming and J lost 8 bases, with 14 bases between them. The CDR3 runs 13 residues. The CDR3 spells CASSTPEVAGYTF. CDR3 DNA sequence: TGTGCCAGTAGTACCCCGGAGGTCGCGGGCTACACCTTC.

The CDR3 DNA is TGTGCCACCAGCAGAGATGGGACAGGGAGTGGAAACACCATATATTTT. It encodes CATSRDGTGSGNTIYF. The chain is built from TRBV15 and TRBJ1-3; TRBD1 aligns across 9 bases. The CDR3 spans 16 residues. V shed 0 bases and J 3 bases; nucleotides not matched to a gene: 3. The germline V gene encodes CDR1 LNHNV and CDR2 YYDKDF (reference sequence).

In its sample, this clonotype was seen a few times. This may come from a read error, since a much larger clone is one base off. The rearrangement joins TRBV9 to TRBJ2-3, with 11 nucleotides matching TRBD2. With 6 bases clipped from V and 2 bases from J, the junction kept 5 bases outside the gene matches. CDR1 is SGDLS, CDR2 YYNGEE, per germline. CDR3 size: 15 residues. CDR3 in DNA: TGTGCCAGCACCAAGGGACTAGCGGACACAGATACGCAGTATTTT. Translation: CASTKGLADTDTQYF.

The chain has TRBV20-1 and TRBJ2-3; D remains ambiguous. The CDR3 runs 15 residues. V was clipped by 0 bases and J by 4 bases, with 14 bases between them. Per germline, CDR1 DFQATT and CDR2 SNEGSKA (reference sequence). Here the CDR3 DNA reads TGCAGTGCTAGAGATGGTAGGAGTGGTGCAGATACGCAGTATTTT. This encodes CSARDGRSGADTQYF.

In its sample, this clonotype was seen a few times. This chain connects TRBV7-8 to TRBJ2-2; D possibly corresponds to TRBD1 (6 bases). Germline V gene sequence: CDR1 SGHVS, CDR2 FQNEAQ. Between the trimmed V and J ends, which lost 8 bases and 6 bases, there was a span of 13 bases. The CDR3 is made up of 13 amino acids. The CDR3 region is CASGQQGPGELFF. The CDR3 DNA is TGTGCCAGCGGACAACAGGGTCCCGGGGAGCTGTTTTTT. The whole variable domain, filled in from reference TRBV7-8 and TRBJ2-2, reads GAGVSQSPRYKVAKRGQDVALRCDPISGHVSLFWYQQALGQGPEFLTYFQNEAQLDKSGLPSDRFFAERPEGSVSTLKIQRTQQEDSAVYLCASGQQGPGELFFGEGSRLTVL.

Ten or more counts support this clonotype. The chain employs TRBV9 and TRBJ2-3; 7 bases are shared with TRBD2. CDR1 and CDR2 (germline): SGDLS, YYNGEE. The CDR3 totals 13 residues. J gave up 4 bases and V 3 bases, and 2 bases lay outside the gene matches. This chain's CDR3 is CASSGGGADTQYF. The CDR3 DNA is TGTGCCAGCAGCGGGGGGGGTGCAGATACGCAGTATTTT.

The chain uses TRBV6-5 and TRBJ2-7, with D hard to call. V lost 0 bases and J 6 bases, leaving 18 bases between the germline ends. The CDR3 runs to 16 residues. Germline CDR1 and CDR2: MNHEY and SVGAGI. CDR3 nucleotides: TGTGCCAGCAGTTACTCGATACGGCACAGCCACGTCGAGCAGTACTTC. It encodes CASSYSIRHSHVEQYF.

The chain couples TRBV19 to TRBJ2-7; D is possibly TRBD2 (6 bases). V shed 3 bases and J shed 3 bases, with 15 bases lying between them. The CDR3 totals 15 residues. Looked up from germline, CDR1 is LNHDA and CDR2 is SQIVND (reference sequence). The CDR3 bases are TGTGCCAGTAGTATTGTGTGGGGACTGAGCTACGAGCAGTACTTC. This codes for CASSIVWGLSYEQYF.

The rearrangement joins TRBV29-1 to TRBJ2-2, with a tentative D call TRBD1 (5 bases). The CDR3 has 14 residues. Germline V gene data show CDR1 as SQVTM and CDR2 as ANQGSEA. Deletions cut 6 bases from V and 2 bases from J, with 13 bases between. CDR3 DNA sequence: TGCAGCGTCGTATCAGACAGCAACACCGGGGAGCTGTTTTTT. Translated, it gives CSVVSDSNTGELFF.

Many counts were recorded for this clonotype. This rearrangement joins TRBV7-6 to TRBJ2-2; 9 positions agree with TRBD1. The CDR3 consists of 16 residues. The germline V gene encodes CDR1 SGHVS and CDR2 FNYEAQ. Trimming at V came to 5 bases and at J to 4 bases, leaving 8 bases not matched to a gene. The CDR3 sequence: CASSGQGLRGTGELFF. The CDR3 DNA sequence: TGTGCCAGCAGCGGACAGGGGTTAAGGGGCACCGGGGAGCTGTTTTTT.

This clonotype was seen many times. The rearrangement uses TRBV19 and TRBJ1-1; D may be TRBD1 (6 bases). Germline CDR1 is LNHDA and CDR2 is SQIVND (reference sequence). Trimming cost V 5 bases and J 3 bases, with 16 bases left between them. This CDR3 spans 15 amino acids. The CDR3 region is CASSFFGGRDTEAFF. The CDR3 DNA follows: TGTGCCAGTAGTTTTTTTGGGGGGCGCGACACTGAAGCTTTCTTT.

The chain has TRBV25-1 and TRBJ2-1; TRBD1 or TRBD2 may be the D gene (5 bases each). V was clipped by 6 bases and J by 10 bases, with 19 bases between them. Germline V gives CDR1 MGHDK, CDR2 SYGVNS. CDR3 length: 14 amino acids. CDR3 in amino acids: CASSPGTAVNEQFF. The CDR3 DNA reads as TGTGCCAGCAGCCCCGGGACCGCGGTCAACGAGCAGTTCTTC.

In this sample, this clonotype turned up many times. CDR3 loop: CASSRGPGETQYF. The CDR3 DNA follows: TGTGCCAGCAGTAGGGGACCTGGGGAGACCCAGTACTTC. The chain couples TRBV6-2 or TRBV6-3 to TRBJ2-5; the D call may be TRBD1 or TRBD2 (5 bases each). There are 13 residues in the CDR3. In germline, CDR1 is MNHEY, CDR2 SVGEGT. V gave up 5 bases and J gave up 5 bases, with 12 bases separating them.

The chain links TRBV15 to TRBJ2-7; 12 bases line up with TRBD1. The CDR3 covers 16 residues. Germline-derived CDR1 and CDR2 are LNHNV and YYDKDF (reference sequence). V lost 4 bases, J lost 5 bases, and 9 bases stayed unmatched. DNA for the CDR3: TGTGCCACCAGCAAGTCCGGGACAGGGGGCGAAGACGAGCAGTACTTC. Translating it yields CATSKSGTGGEDEQYF.

Points on this clonotype: A much larger clone lies a single base off, so this may be a read error. This chain joins TRBV6-5 and TRBJ1-1; D remains unclear. The CDR3 runs to 15 residues. V dropped 0 bases and J dropped 5 bases, with 13 bases sitting between them. CDR1 is MNHEY and CDR2 is SVGAGI in the germline V gene. As DNA, the CDR3 is TGTGCCAGCAGTTACTCGACGGAAGTTGGGACTGAAGCTTTCTTT. Protein product: CASSYSTEVGTEAFF.

This clonotype has ten or more counts. The J gene is TRBJ2-7, the V gene TRBV4-1, with D hard to call. The germline CDR1 and CDR2 sequences are MGHRA and YSYEKL. The V gene lost 0 bases and the J gene lost 5 bases, with 17 bases spanning the gap. The CDR3 spans 16 residues. CDR3 amino acids: CASSQDSPPALNEQYF. Written as DNA, the CDR3 is TGCGCCAGCAGCCAAGATTCTCCCCCCGCCCTTAACGAGCAGTACTTC.

The sample holds many counts of this clonotype. The chain uses TRBV19 and TRBJ2-3, with D perhaps given as TRBD1 or TRBD2 (5 bases each). This CDR3 has 14 residues. Trimming removed 5 bases at V and 4 bases at J, with 13 bases between. Germline CDR1 and CDR2: LNHDA and SQIVND (reference sequence). The CDR3 DNA is TGTGCCAGTAGTGAGGGGTTGGGGGCAGATACGCAGTATTTT. Amino acids: CASSEGLGADTQYF.

The sample holds many counts of this clonotype. The V and J genes are TRBV2 and TRBJ2-5; TRBD2 agrees at 11 bases. The germline gives CDR1 SNHLY, CDR2 FYNNEI. The CDR3 is 16 amino acids. V lost 6 bases, J lost 0 bases, and 6 bases stayed unmatched. The CDR3 protein is CASSVLAGGNQETQYF. CDR3 bases: TGTGCCAGCAGCGTTCTAGCGGGGGGTAACCAAGAGACCCAGTACTTC.